The 31 T cell receptor beta chains given below trace back to one sample, sequenced in a study of blood T cell repertoires in COVID-19. Assay used: immunoSEQ multiplex PCR; TCRdb lists only in-frame clones, some missing. Of about 380,000 clones in the sample, 81% were seen once. Sequences were obtained from peripheral blood. These receptors were collected from a human donor with acute or convalescent COVID-19. The donor label of this sample is uncertain.

The chain employs TRBV28 and TRBJ2-7; 7 nucleotides agree with TRBD2. The CDR3 has 15 amino acids. Trimming cost V 5 bases and J 4 bases; bases outside gene matches: 11. Germline values: CDR1 MDHEN, CDR2 SYDVKM. CDR3 sequence (DNA): TGTGCCAGCAGTCCCGGAGGTGGGGGGGGATACGAGCAGTACTTC. Translation gives CASSPGGGGGYEQYF.

This clone was detected a few times. This chain links TRBV11-3 with TRBJ1-1; tentatively, D is TRBD1 (6 bases). Germline V gene sequence: CDR1 SGHNT, CDR2 YENEEA. There are 13 residues in the CDR3. Trimming shortened V by 5 bases and J by 4 bases, and 11 bases separated the two germline ends. The CDR3 coding sequence is TGTGCCAGCAGCGTTACAGGGACCACTGAAGCTTTCTTT. Translation: CASSVTGTTEAFF.

This clone occurred many times. The same CDR3 arises from other DNA sequences in this sample as well. The chain uses TRBV5-5 and TRBJ2-7; the D gene is possibly TRBD2 (6 bases). V lost 2 bases to trimming and J lost 0 bases, with 6 bases between them. CDR3 size: 13 residues. The V gene's germline CDR1 is SGHKS and CDR2 YYEKEE (reference sequence). This CDR3 reads CASSFGSSYEQYF. The CDR3 bases are TGTGCCAGCAGCTTCGGGAGCTCCTACGAGCAGTACTTC.

Concerning this clone itself: This CDR3 is also generated by other DNA sequences in the sample. The genes are TRBV30 and TRBJ2-2; tentatively, D is TRBD1 (5 bases). Per the germline V gene, CDR1 is GTSNPN and CDR2 is SVGIG (reference sequence). Trimming cost V 4 bases and J 1 base, with 10 bases left between them. This CDR3 spans 14 amino acids. The CDR3 nucleotides read TGTGCCTGGAAGGGTCAGGGGAACACCGGGGAGCTGTTTTTT. Translating it yields CAWKGQGNTGELFF.

This clone was observed a single time. The chain is built from TRBV6-2 or TRBV6-3 and TRBJ2-1; 11 bases are a match to TRBD2. CDR1 MNHEY and CDR2 SVGEGT come from the germline V gene. The CDR3 sequence is 16 residues long. Trimming removed 2 bases from V and 4 bases from J; junction bases left unmatched: 4. CDR3 sequence reads: CASSYGLAGGYNEQFF. The CDR3, as DNA: TGTGCCAGCAGTTACGGGCTAGCGGGAGGTTACAATGAGCAGTTCTTC.

This clone was found a few times. This rearrangement joins TRBV7-6 to TRBJ2-1, with 8 bases aligning to TRBD2. The V gene's germline CDR1 is SGHVS and CDR2 FNYEAQ. The CDR3 is made up of 18 amino acids. With 1 base clipped from V and 1 base from J, the junction kept 9 bases outside the gene matches. CDR3 amino acids: CASSLELGVAGSYNEQFF. CDR3 sequence (DNA): TGTGCCAGCAGCTTAGAACTGGGGGTAGCGGGGTCCTACAATGAGCAGTTCTTC.

J is TRBJ1-1 and V is TRBV28, with D possibly TRBD1 on 6 matching bases. The CDR3 has 14 residues. The V gene lost 5 bases and the J gene lost 1 base, with 11 bases spanning the gap. Germline values: CDR1 MDHEN, CDR2 SYDVKM. The CDR3 loop reads CASSIATGNTEAFF. The CDR3 bases are TGTGCCAGCAGTATTGCGACAGGGAACACTGAAGCTTTCTTT.

The J gene is TRBJ1-2, the V gene TRBV7-2; 7 bases line up with TRBD1. The CDR3 loop spans 14 amino acids. J was trimmed by 7 bases and V by 1 base; bases with no gene match: 6. Per germline, CDR1 SGHTA and CDR2 FQGNSA. CDR3 sequence: CASSLVRQGGGYTF. The CDR3 nucleotides read TGTGCCAGCAGCTTAGTACGACAGGGAGGTGGCTACACCTTC.

The genes are TRBV9 and TRBJ2-7, with D uncertain. Germline assignment: CDR1 SGDLS and CDR2 YYNGEE. There are 13 residues in the CDR3. The V end lost 2 bases, the J end lost 3 bases, and 9 bases lay between the germline ends. The CDR3 loop reads CASSVGENYEQYF. CDR3 nucleotide sequence: TGTGCCAGCAGCGTCGGAGAGAACTACGAGCAGTACTTC.

V gene TRBV18 combines with J gene TRBJ2-1, with D maybe TRBD1 (6 bases). The germline V gene has CDR1 KGHSH and CDR2 LQKENI. Trimming removed 5 bases from V and 5 bases from J, with 13 bases in between. The CDR3 has 14 residues. The CDR3 loop is CASSRWDIHNEQFF. For the CDR3, the DNA is TGTGCCAGCTCAAGGTGGGACATTCACAATGAGCAGTTCTTC.

This rearrangement joins TRBV6-1 to TRBJ1-5; D is unclear. V lost 2 bases to trimming and J lost 7 bases, with 9 bases between them. The CDR3 covers 13 residues. From germline, CDR1 is MNHNS and CDR2 SASEGT. The CDR3 loop is CASSETSWQPQHF. The CDR3, as DNA: TGTGCCAGCAGTGAAACTTCTTGGCAGCCCCAGCATTTT.

V is TRBV18 and J is TRBJ1-1; D gene unclear. The CDR3 spans 13 residues. V gave up 4 bases and J gave up 5 bases, with 11 bases separating them. Looked up from germline, CDR1 is KGHSH and CDR2 is LQKENI. CDR3 in DNA: TGTGCCAGCTCACATGGGGAGAGGACTGAAGCTTTCTTT. It translates to CASSHGERTEAFF.

The rearrangement links TRBV7-9 to TRBJ2-5; TRBD1 agrees at 7 bases. V lost 4 bases, J lost 1 base, and 0 bases stayed unmatched. Germline CDR1 and CDR2: SEHNR and FQNEAQ (reference sequence). There are 13 residues in the CDR3. The CDR3 spells CASSWTGQETQYF. The CDR3 DNA reads as TGTGCCAGCAGCTGGACAGGCCAAGAGACCCAGTACTTC.

This chain connects TRBV28 to TRBJ1-1, with 7 bases matching TRBD1. The trim removed 7 bases at V and 1 base at J, leaving 9 bases unmatched. CDR1 MDHEN and CDR2 SYDVKM come from the germline V gene. This CDR3 contains 15 residues. The DNA for the CDR3 is TGTGCCAGCAAAAGGACAGGTGCAGGGAACACTGAAGCTTTCTTT. It translates to CASKRTGAGNTEAFF.

J is TRBJ1-5 and V is TRBV19, with D perhaps matching TRBD1 (5 bases). The germline V and J ends were trimmed by 4 bases and 7 bases, with 11 bases remaining between them. Germline-derived CDR1 and CDR2 are LNHDA and SQIVND (reference sequence). The CDR3 spans 13 residues. CDR3 coding DNA: TGTGCCAGTAGTAAACAGGAGAAGCAGCCCCAGCATTTT. Translation gives CASSKQEKQPQHF.

The V gene is TRBV13, the J gene TRBJ2-1; a possible D gene is TRBD2 (5 bases). The germline CDR1 and CDR2 sequences are PRHDT and FYEKMQ (reference sequence). This CDR3 has 13 amino acids. V lost 8 bases and J 1 base, leaving 9 bases between the germline ends. The CDR3 reads CASGRASYNEQFF. The CDR3 nucleotides are TGTGCCAGCGGGCGGGCTTCCTACAATGAGCAGTTCTTC.

The chain uses TRBV30 and TRBJ2-2; 9 nucleotides agree with TRBD2. The CDR3 has 14 residues. V lost 2 bases to trimming and J lost 6 bases; unmatched junction nucleotides: 4. Germline values: CDR1 GTSNPN, CDR2 SVGIG (reference sequence). CDR3 amino acids: CAWSRLAEAGELFF. The CDR3 DNA is TGTGCCTGGAGTAGACTAGCGGAAGCCGGGGAGCTGTTTTTT.

The chain carries TRBV27 and TRBJ1-2, with D unclear. V was shortened by 3 bases and J by 0 bases, with 8 bases between the two germline ends. There are 14 residues in the CDR3. From germline, CDR1 is MNHEY and CDR2 SMNVEV (reference sequence). CDR3: CASSLIPANYGYTF. CDR3 DNA: TGTGCCAGCAGTTTGATCCCAGCTAACTATGGCTACACCTTC.

The rearrangement uses TRBV7-8 and TRBJ2-3; D ambiguous. Trimming left V 3 bases short and J 8 bases short, with 9 bases between. Looked up from germline, CDR1 is SGHVS and CDR2 is FQNEAQ. This CDR3 is built from 12 residues. This CDR3 reads CASSFDIGTQYF. DNA for the CDR3: TGTGCCAGCAGCTTCGACATAGGTACGCAGTATTTT. Complete variable domain (other parts from reference TRBV7-8 and TRBJ2-3): GAGVSQSPRYKVAKRGQDVALRCDPISGHVSLFWYQQALGQGPEFLTYFQNEAQLDKSGLPSDRFFAERPEGSVSTLKIQRTQQEDSAVYLCASSFDIGTQYFGPGTRLTVL.

The chain is built from TRBV5-1 and TRBJ1-6, with unresolved D. Trimming pared 0 bases from V and 5 bases from J, leaving 15 bases between. The CDR3 runs 17 residues. Germline CDR1 SGHRS, CDR2 YFSETQ. CDR3 nucleotide sequence: TGCGCCAGCAGCTTGGCCAGCTCTGGGCAGAATAATTCACCCCTCCACTTT. It codes for CASSLASSGQNNSPLHF.

This chain links TRBV6-5 with TRBJ2-1; tentative D call: TRBD2 (5 bases). Germline-derived CDR1 and CDR2 are MNHEY and SVGAGI. The CDR3 length is 16 residues. Trimming removed 1 base from V and 0 bases from J, with 10 bases in between. The CDR3 is CASSYWRSSSYNEQFF. The CDR3 region has the DNA TGTGCCAGCAGTTACTGGAGGTCCAGCTCCTACAATGAGCAGTTCTTC.

This rearrangement joins TRBV19 to TRBJ1-5; D possibly corresponds to TRBD1 (5 bases). The CDR3 runs to 13 residues. The V end was cut by 3 bases, the J end by 6 bases, with 9 bases between. The germline V gene has CDR1 LNHDA and CDR2 SQIVND (reference sequence). As DNA, the CDR3 is TGTGCCAGTAGTATGCAGGGATTTCAGCCCCAGCATTTT. It encodes CASSMQGFQPQHF.

In the case of this clone: The sample holds other DNA sequences that translate to the same CDR3. The J gene is TRBJ2-1, the V gene TRBV4-1; D unclear. This CDR3 region has 15 residues. Germline V gives CDR1 MGHRA, CDR2 YSYEKL. Trimming cost V 4 bases and J 0 bases, with 10 bases left between them. The CDR3 reads CASSPSLDSYNEQFF. The CDR3 region has the DNA TGCGCCAGCAGCCCAAGCCTCGACTCCTACAATGAGCAGTTCTTC.

This clone was counted a single time. The chain has TRBV24-1 and TRBJ2-7; 8 nucleotides align to TRBD1. This CDR3 comprises 14 residues. Germline V gene data show CDR1 as KGHDR and CDR2 as SFDVKD. V was clipped by 4 bases and J by 7 bases; unmatched bases: 8. Written as DNA, the CDR3 is TGTGCCACCAGTGACCCCGACAGGGGCCCGGAGCAGTACTTC. Translating gives CATSDPDRGPEQYF.

A word on this clone: Other DNA sequences in this specimen translate into the identical CDR3. The chain is built from TRBV6-5 and TRBJ1-1; D is uncertain. Germline CDR1 is MNHEY and CDR2 is SVGAGI. V was shortened by 0 bases and J by 1 base, with 9 bases between the two germline ends. The CDR3 runs 15 residues. This CDR3 is CASSYSRRENTEAFF. The DNA of the CDR3 is TGTGCCAGCAGTTACTCTAGGAGGGAGAACACTGAAGCTTTCTTT.

CDR3 coding DNA: TGTGCCAGCAGGTACGGACAGCTTTTTGGCTACACCTTC. Translation: CASRYGQLFGYTF. The chain uses TRBV12-3 or TRBV12-4 and TRBJ1-2; tentatively, D is TRBD1 (6 bases). The CDR3 contains 13 residues. The ends were cut back, 6 bases at V and 7 bases at J, with 15 bases in the middle.

The rearrangement uses TRBV6-1 and TRBJ2-3; 7 bases match TRBD2. V dropped 4 bases and J dropped 3; count of bases not matched to a gene: 13. Germline CDR1 MNHNS, CDR2 SASEGT. The CDR3 is 17 residues long. In nucleotides, the CDR3 is TGTGCCAGCAGTGTCGGGGTGGGAGGGTACGTGACAGATACGCAGTATTTT. This sequence encodes CASSVGVGGYVTDTQYF.

In its sample, this clone was seen once. The chain employs TRBV12-5 and TRBJ1-5, with 10 bases aligning to TRBD1. The CDR3 extends over 16 amino acids. Germline-derived CDR1 and CDR2 are LGHNT and FRNRAP. The ends lost 5 bases at V and 5 bases at J; junction bases unmatched: 9. The CDR3, as DNA: TGTGCTAGTGGTATTACGACAGGGGGCTCGGATCAGCCCCAGCATTTT. This translates into CASGITTGGSDQPQHF.

The gene calls are TRBV30 and TRBJ1-4; D is ambiguous. Between the trimmed V and J ends, which lost 0 bases and 8 bases, there was a span of 13 bases. CDR1 is GTSNPN and CDR2 is SVGIG in the germline V gene (reference sequence). The length of the CDR3 is 14 residues. The CDR3 DNA follows: TGTGCCTGGAGTGTAGGGCCCAGGAGGGAAAAACTGTTTTTT. Amino acid sequence: CAWSVGPRREKLFF.

The chain uses TRBV6-5 and TRBJ1-5; D not resolved. The germline V gene has CDR1 MNHEY and CDR2 SVGAGI. The ends were cut back, 0 bases at V and 1 base at J, with 4 bases in the middle. The CDR3 extends over 14 amino acids. The CDR3 reads CASSYSGSNQPQHF. CDR3 sequence (DNA): TGTGCCAGCAGTTACTCTGGCAGCAATCAGCCCCAGCATTTT.

The chain is built from TRBV19 and TRBJ1-3; D gene uncertain. The CDR3 is 14 amino acids. V dropped 5 bases and J dropped 0 bases, with 8 bases sitting between them. Per the germline V gene, CDR1 is LNHDA and CDR2 is SQIVND (reference sequence). The CDR3 DNA reads TGTGCCAGTAGTCTCCGTTTCTCTGGAAACACCATATATTTT. It specifies CASSLRFSGNTIYF.